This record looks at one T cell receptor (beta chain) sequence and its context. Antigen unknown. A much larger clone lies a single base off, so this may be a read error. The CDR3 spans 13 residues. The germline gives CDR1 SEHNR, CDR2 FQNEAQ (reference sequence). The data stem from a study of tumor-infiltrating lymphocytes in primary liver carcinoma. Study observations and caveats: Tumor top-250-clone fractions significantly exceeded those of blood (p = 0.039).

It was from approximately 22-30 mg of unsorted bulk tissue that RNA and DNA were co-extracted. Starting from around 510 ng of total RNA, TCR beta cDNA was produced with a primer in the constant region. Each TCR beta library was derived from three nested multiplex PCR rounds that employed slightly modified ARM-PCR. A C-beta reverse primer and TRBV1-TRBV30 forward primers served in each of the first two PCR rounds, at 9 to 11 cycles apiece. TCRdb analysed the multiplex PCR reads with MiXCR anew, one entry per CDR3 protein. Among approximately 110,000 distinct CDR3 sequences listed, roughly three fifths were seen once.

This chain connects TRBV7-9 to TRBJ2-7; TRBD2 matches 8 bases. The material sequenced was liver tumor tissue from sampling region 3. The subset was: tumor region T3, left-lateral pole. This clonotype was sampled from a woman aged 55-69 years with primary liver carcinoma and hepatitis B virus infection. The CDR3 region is CANSALAGLEQYF. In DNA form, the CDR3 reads TGTGCCAACAGCGCGTTAGCGGGACTCGAGCAGTACTTC.